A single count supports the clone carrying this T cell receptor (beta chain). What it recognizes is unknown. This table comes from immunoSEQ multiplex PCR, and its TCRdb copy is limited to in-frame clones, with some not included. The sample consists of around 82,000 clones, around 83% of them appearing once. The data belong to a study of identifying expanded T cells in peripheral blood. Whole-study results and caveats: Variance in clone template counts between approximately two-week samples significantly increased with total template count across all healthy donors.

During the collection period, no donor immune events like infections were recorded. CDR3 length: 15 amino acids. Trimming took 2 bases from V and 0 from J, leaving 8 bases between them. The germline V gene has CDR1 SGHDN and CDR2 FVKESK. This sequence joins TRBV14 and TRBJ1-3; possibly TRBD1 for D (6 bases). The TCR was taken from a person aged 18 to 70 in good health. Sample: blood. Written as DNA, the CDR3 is TGTGCCAGCAGCCAAATACAGGGCTCTGGAAACACCATATATTTT. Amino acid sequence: CASSQIQGSGNTIYF.